The source of this TCR beta chain is a study of T-cell memory formation after mild COVID-19. Study information: Each donor largely had its own TCR clusters.

Via MiXCR, TCRdb re-called the 5' RACE reads, giving one row per CDR3 protein. Of about 290,000 distinct CDR3 sequences listed, roughly 15% are singletons. Comments on this clonotype: Its antigen is undetermined. A read error may explain this, as a much larger clone is one base away. No conserved phenylalanine or tryptophan ends this CDR3, so it is likely a read error.

The study, taken as a whole, reports: Memory cells collected pre-infection included some clones that later responded, suggesting cross-reactive memory joined. Unconfirmed was the SARS-CoV-2 specificity of second-wave clones that peaked on day 37.

The clonotype was recovered from a man aged 18 to 30 who had mild COVID-19 (a few samples of this study predate the infection). Cell type and time point are not known. The specimen sequenced was PBMCs or a T cell subset sorted from them (not recorded which).

CDR3 sequence reads: CASSWQGARNEQFI. The CDR3 bases are TGCGCCAGCAGTTGGCAGGGGGCGCGGAATGAGCAGTTCATC. The gene calls are TRBV5-1 and TRBJ2-1; 8 bases map to TRBD1. Per the germline V gene, CDR1 is SGHRS and CDR2 is YFSETQ. This CDR3 comprises 14 residues. The V gene end was trimmed by 5 bases and the J gene end by 7 bases; junction bases not matched to a gene: 8.